This T cell receptor (beta chain) comes out of a study of low-dose radiotherapy and immunotherapy resistance in tumors. Looking at the study overall: The patients were given nivolumab 240 mg every two weeks and ipilimumab 1 mg/kg every six weeks, through an intravenous route.

The V end was cut by 5 bases, the J end by 4 bases, with 9 bases between. The germline V gene encodes CDR1 MNHEY and CDR2 SVGAGI. This CDR3 has 13 residues. TRAV- and TRBV-specific primers primed first-strand cDNA, covering alpha and beta chains. TCRs underwent 20 PCR cycles of amplification with a constant-region primer and V-primer adapter. In vitro transcription amplified isolated mRNA. MiXCR, applied by TCRdb to the reads, yields one record per CDR3 protein. The sample records around 9,300 distinct CDR3 sequences, roughly two thirds being singletons. The source of this sequence is a human donor with advanced metastatic prostate, ovarian, gallbladder or colorectal cancer (not recorded which). This table probably holds off-target reads from a library built for another chain. The chain uses TRBV6-5 and TRBJ1-5; maybe TRBD1 (6 bases). CDR3 coding DNA: TGTGCCAGCAGTATAGGACAGAATCAGCCCCAGCATTTT. Encoded protein: CASSIGQNQPQHF.